This T cell receptor beta chain was documented in a study of blood T cell repertoires in COVID-19. As regards this clone: The sample holds other DNA sequences that translate to the same CDR3.

Data came from immunoSEQ multiplex PCR; TCRdb stores just in-frame clones and leaves some out. Of 120,000 to 150,000 clones detected, around 84% appear once; the ten largest clones hold roughly 13%. The CDR3 length is 13 residues. Trimming removed 0 bases from V and 3 bases from J, with 6 bases in between. In germline, CDR1 is LNHNV, CDR2 YYDKDF (reference sequence). V and J are TRBV15 and TRBJ2-7; no clear D. Sequencing was carried out using peripheral blood. This receptor was taken from a man aged 60-69 years with active or convalescent COVID-19. The CDR3 loop reads CATSRDPGYEQYF. CDR3 DNA: TGTGCCACCAGCAGAGATCCGGGCTACGAGCAGTACTTC.